This record concerns one T cell receptor beta chain sequence. What it binds is unknown. This specimen belongs to a study of CD8 T cells in ankylosing spondylitis. Regarding the study as a whole: It appeared that ankylosing spondylitis blood was characterized by a TCR beta motif of roughly 8 highly homologous variants.

TCRdb reprocessed the 5' RACE reads with MiXCR, giving one entry per CDR3 protein. The sample comprises over 400,000 distinct CDR3 sequences, 25% to 30% of which are singletons, and 0.89% rests with the top ten. Trimming at V came to 3 bases and at J to 1 base, leaving 5 bases not matched to a gene. In germline, CDR1 is SGHRS, CDR2 YFSETQ. The length of the CDR3 is 15 residues. The sample was blood, either unsorted or a sorted T cell fraction (not recorded which). The V and J genes are TRBV5-1 and TRBJ1-1; TRBD1 matches 8 bases. This clonotype was obtained from a male donor with ankylosing spondylitis. Written as DNA, the CDR3 is TGCGCCAGCAGCTACCCGGGACAGGAGAACACTGAAGCTTTCTTT. Amino acids: CASSYPGQENTEAFF.